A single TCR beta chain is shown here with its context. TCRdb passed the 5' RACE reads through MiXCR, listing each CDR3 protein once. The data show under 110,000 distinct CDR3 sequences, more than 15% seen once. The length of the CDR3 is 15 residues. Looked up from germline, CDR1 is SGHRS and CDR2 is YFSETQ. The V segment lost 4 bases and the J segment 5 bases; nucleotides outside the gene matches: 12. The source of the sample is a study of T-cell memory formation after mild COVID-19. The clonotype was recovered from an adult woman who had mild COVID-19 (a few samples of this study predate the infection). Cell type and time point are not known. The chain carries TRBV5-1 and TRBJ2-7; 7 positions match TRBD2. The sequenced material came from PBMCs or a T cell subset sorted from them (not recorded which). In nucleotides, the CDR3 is TGCGCCAGCAGCCGGCGGGGGACTAACGATGACGAGCAGTACTTC. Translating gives CASSRRGTNDDEQYF.